The clone carrying this T cell receptor (beta chain) was counted a few times. This entry comes from a study of blood T cells in healthy people across ages. This CDR3 is built from 15 residues. The V gene lost 4 bases and the J gene lost 3 bases, with 13 bases spanning the gap. Germline V gene data show CDR1 as MDHEN and CDR2 as SYDVKM. With a J-beta primer mix and a sample-barcoded 5' primer, a second PCR ran roughly 6 to 11 cycles. TCRdb redid the calling of the 5' RACE reads with MiXCR, one entry per CDR3 protein. The sample carries some 930,000 distinct CDR3 sequences, around 29% recorded once. These sequences were also reported in another study, on T cells of mothers and their children.

V gene TRBV28 combines with J gene TRBJ2-1; D might be TRBD1 or TRBD2, each matching 5 bases. The material sequenced was blood. The receptor was derived from a woman in her thirties or forties in good health. The CDR3 DNA reads as TGTGCCAGCAGTTCCCCGGGACCTTTCTACAATGAGCAGTTCTTC. It encodes CASSSPGPFYNEQFF.